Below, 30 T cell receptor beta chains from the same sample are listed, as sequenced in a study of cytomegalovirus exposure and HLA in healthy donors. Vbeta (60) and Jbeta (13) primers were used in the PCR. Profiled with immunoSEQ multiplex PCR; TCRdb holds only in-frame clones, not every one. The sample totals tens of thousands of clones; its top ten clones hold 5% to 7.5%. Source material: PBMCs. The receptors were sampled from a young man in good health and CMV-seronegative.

The CDR3 is CASSRARNTGELFF. CDR3 in DNA: TGCGCCAGCAGCCGAGCAAGGAACACCGGGGAGCTGTTTTTT. The chain has TRBV4-3 and TRBJ2-2; the D is unclear. Looked up from germline, CDR1 is LGHNA and CDR2 is YSLEER. V shed 4 bases and J shed 1 base, with 7 bases lying between them. This CDR3 comprises 14 residues.

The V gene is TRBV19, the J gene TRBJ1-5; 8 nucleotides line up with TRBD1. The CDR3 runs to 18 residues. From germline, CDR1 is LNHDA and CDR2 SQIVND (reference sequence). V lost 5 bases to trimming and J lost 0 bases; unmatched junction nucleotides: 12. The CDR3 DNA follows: TGTGCCAGTAGTTCGCGGACAGGGTCGATGAATAGCAATCAGCCCCAGCATTTT. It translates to CASSSRTGSMNSNQPQHF. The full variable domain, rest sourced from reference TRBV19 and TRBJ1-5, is DGGITQSPKYLFRKEGQNVTLSCEQNLNHDAMYWYRQDPGQGLRLIYYSQIVNDFQKGDIAEGYSVSREKKESFPLTVTSAQKNPTAFYLCASSSRTGSMNSNQPQHFGDGTRLSIL.

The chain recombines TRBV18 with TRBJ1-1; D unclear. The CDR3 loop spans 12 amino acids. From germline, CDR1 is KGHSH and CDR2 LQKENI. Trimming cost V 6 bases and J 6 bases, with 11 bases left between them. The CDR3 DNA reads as TGTGCCAGCTCCGACTTAGTCGCTGAAGCTTTCTTT. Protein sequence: CASSDLVAEAFF.

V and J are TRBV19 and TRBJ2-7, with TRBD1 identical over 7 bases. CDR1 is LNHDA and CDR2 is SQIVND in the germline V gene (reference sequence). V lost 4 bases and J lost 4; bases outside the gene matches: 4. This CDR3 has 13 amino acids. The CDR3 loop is CASSTGTDYEQYF. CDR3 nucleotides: TGTGCCAGTAGTACCGGGACAGATTACGAGCAGTACTTC.

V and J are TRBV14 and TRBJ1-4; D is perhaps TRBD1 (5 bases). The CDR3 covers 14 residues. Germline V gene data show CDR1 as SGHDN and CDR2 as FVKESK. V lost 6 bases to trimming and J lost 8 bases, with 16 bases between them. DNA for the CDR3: TGTGCCAGCAGGAAGGGAGGGGTACGGGAAAAACTGTTTTTT. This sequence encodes CASRKGGVREKLFF.

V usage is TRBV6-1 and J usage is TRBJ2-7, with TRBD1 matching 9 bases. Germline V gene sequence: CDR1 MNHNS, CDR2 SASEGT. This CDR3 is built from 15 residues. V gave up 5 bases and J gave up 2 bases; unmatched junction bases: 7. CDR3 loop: CASSPGQGLTYEQYF. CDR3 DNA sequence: TGTGCCAGCAGTCCGGGACAGGGTTTAACCTACGAGCAGTACTTC.

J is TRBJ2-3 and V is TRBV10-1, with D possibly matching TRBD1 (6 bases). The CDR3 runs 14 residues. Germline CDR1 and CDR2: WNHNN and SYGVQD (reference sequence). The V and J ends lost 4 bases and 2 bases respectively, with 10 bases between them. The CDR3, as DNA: TGCGCCAGCAGTGTGGACAGACTCACAGATACGCAGTATTTT. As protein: CASSVDRLTDTQYF.

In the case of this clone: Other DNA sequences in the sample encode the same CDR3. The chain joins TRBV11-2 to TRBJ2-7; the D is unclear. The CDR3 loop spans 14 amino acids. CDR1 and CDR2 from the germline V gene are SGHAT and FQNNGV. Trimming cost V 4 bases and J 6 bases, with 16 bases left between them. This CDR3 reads CASSSLLTGVEQYF. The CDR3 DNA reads TGTGCCAGCAGCTCCCTCTTAACGGGTGTCGAGCAGTACTTC.

The CDR3 nucleotides are TGCGCCAGCTGTGACACCTCTGGGACAGATACGCAGTATTTT. Encoded protein: CASCDTSGTDTQYF. V gene TRBV5-1 combines with J gene TRBJ2-3; D ambiguous. Per germline, CDR1 SGHRS and CDR2 YFSETQ. The CDR3 loop spans 14 amino acids. The V gene lost 7 bases and the J gene lost 3 bases, with 15 bases spanning the gap.

CDR3 residues: CASSQGSSYNEQFF. For the CDR3, the DNA is TGTGCCAGCAGTCAGGGGAGCTCCTACAATGAGCAGTTCTTC. This chain joins TRBV25-1 and TRBJ2-1, with TRBD1 as a possible D gene (6 bases). The V end lost 5 bases, the J end lost 0 bases, and 8 bases lay between the germline ends. Germline CDR1 is MGHDK and CDR2 is SYGVNS. There are 14 residues in the CDR3.

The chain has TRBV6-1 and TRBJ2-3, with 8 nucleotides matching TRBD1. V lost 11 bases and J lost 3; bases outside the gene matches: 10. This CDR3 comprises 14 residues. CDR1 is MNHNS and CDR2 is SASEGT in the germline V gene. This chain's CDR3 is CAGGQGWGTDTQYF. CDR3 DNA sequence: TGTGCCGGAGGACAGGGATGGGGTACAGATACGCAGTATTTT.

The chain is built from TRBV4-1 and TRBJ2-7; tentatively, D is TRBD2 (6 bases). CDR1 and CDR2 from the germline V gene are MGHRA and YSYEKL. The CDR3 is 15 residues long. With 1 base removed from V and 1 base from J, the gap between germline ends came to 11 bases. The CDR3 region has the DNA TGCGCCAGCAGCCAAGGTCCCGGGACTTCCTACGAGCAGTACTTC. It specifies CASSQGPGTSYEQYF.

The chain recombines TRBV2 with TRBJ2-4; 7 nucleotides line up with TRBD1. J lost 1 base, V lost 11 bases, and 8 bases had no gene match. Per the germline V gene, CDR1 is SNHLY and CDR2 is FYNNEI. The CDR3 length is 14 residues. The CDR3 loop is CAYTQQGAKNIQYF. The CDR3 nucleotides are TGTGCCTACACCCAACAGGGGGCCAAAAACATTCAGTACTTC.

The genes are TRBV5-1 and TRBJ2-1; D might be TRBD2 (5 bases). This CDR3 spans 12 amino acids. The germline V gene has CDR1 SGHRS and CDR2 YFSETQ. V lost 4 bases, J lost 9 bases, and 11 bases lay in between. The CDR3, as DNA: TGCGCCAGCAGCGGGCCGGGGTCTGAGCAGTTCTTC. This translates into CASSGPGSEQFF. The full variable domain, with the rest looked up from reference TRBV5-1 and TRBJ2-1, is KAGVTQTPRYLIKTRGQQVTLSCSPISGHRSVSWYQQTPGQGLQFLFEYFSETQRNKGNFPGRFSGRQFSNSRSEMNVSTLELGDSALYLCASSGPGSEQFFGPGTRLTVL.

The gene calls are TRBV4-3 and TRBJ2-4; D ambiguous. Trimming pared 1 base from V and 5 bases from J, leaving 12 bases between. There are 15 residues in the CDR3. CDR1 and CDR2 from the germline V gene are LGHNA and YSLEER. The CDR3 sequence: CASSQGPGIQNIQYF. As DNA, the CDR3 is TGCGCCAGCAGCCAAGGGCCGGGTATACAAAACATTCAGTACTTC.

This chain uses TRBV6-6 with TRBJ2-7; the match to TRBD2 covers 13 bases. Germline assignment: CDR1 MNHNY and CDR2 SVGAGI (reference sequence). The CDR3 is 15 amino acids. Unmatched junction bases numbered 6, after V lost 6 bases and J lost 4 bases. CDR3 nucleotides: TGTGCCAGCAGCTCACCGGGACTAGCGGGATACGAGCAGTACTTC. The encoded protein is CASSSPGLAGYEQYF.

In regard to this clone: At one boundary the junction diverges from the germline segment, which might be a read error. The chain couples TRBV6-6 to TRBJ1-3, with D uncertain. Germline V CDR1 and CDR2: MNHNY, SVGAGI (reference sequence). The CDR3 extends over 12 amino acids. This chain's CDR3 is CASSYTSNNIYF. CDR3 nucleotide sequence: TGTGCCAGCAGTTACACCTCCAACAACATATATTTT.

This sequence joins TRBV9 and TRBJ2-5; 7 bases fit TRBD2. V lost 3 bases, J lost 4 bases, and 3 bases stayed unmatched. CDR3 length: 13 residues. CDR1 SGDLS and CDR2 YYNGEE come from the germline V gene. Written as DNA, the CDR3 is TGTGCCAGCAGCGAGGCGGGGGTAGAGACCCAGTACTTC. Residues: CASSEAGVETQYF.

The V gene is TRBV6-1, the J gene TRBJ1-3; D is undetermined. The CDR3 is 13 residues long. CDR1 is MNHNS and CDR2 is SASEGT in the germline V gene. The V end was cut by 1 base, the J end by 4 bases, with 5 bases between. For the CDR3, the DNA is TGTGCCAGCAGTGAAGTAGAAGGAAACACCATATATTTT. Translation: CASSEVEGNTIYF.

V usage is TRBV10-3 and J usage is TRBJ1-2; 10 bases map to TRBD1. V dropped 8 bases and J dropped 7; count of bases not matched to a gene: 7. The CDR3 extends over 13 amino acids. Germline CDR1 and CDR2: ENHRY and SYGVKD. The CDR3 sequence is CAIGGQGDGGYTF. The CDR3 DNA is TGTGCCATCGGAGGACAGGGGGACGGTGGCTACACCTTC.

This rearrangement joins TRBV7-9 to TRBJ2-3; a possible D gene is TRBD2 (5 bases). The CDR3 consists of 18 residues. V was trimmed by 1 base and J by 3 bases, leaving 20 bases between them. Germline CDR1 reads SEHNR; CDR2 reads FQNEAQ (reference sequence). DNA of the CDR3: TGTGCCAGCAGCTTAGTTGTAGGGAGTACCCCCCGGACAGATACGCAGTATTTT. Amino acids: CASSLVVGSTPRTDTQYF.

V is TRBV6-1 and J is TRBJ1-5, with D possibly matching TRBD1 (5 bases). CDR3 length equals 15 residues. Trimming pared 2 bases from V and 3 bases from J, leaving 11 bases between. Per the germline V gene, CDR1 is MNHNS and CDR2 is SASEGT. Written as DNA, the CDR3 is TGTGCCAGCAGTGAACTTTCGGGGGTCAATCAGCCCCAGCATTTT. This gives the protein CASSELSGVNQPQHF.

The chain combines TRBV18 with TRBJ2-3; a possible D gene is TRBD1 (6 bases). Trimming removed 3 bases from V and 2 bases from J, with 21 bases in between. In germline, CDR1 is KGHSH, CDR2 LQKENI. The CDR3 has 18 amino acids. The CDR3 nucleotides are TGTGCCAGCTCACCCCTTCGGCAGGGGACGATCATCACAGATACGCAGTATTTT. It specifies CASSPLRQGTIITDTQYF. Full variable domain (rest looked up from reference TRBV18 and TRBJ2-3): NAGVMQNPRHLVRRRGQEARLRCSPMKGHSHVYWYRQLPEEGLKFMVYLQKENIIDESGMPKERFSAEFPKEGPSILRIQQVVRGDSAAYFCASSPLRQGTIITDTQYFGPGTRLTVL.

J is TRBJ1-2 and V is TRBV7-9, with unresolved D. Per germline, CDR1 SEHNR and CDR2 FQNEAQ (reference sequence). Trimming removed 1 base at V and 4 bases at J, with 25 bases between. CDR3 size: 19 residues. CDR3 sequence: CASSLGGSGAFRTSYGYTF. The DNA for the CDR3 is TGTGCCAGCAGCTTAGGAGGGTCGGGTGCCTTCCGAACCTCCTATGGCTACACCTTC.

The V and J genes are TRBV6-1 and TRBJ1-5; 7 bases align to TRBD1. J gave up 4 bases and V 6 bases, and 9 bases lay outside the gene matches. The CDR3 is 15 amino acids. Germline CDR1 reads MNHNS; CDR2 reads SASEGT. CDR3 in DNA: TGTGCCAGCAGGAGCTGGACAGGAAATAATCAGCCCCAGCATTTT. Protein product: CASRSWTGNNQPQHF.

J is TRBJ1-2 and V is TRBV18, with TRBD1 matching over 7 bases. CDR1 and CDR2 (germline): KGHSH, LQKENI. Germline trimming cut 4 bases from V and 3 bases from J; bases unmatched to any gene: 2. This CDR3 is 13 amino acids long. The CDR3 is CASSLQGDYGYTF. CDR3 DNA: TGTGCCAGCTCACTTCAGGGGGACTATGGCTACACCTTC.

The CDR3 DNA follows: TGTGCCAGCAGCTTTGAGGGGGAGACTGAAGCTTTCTTT. This translates into CASSFEGETEAFF. V is TRBV7-3 and J is TRBJ1-1; the D gene is possibly TRBD1 (6 bases). The V end was cut by 3 bases, the J end by 5 bases, with 10 bases between. CDR1 and CDR2 from the germline V gene are SGHTA and FQGTGA. This CDR3 is built from 13 residues.

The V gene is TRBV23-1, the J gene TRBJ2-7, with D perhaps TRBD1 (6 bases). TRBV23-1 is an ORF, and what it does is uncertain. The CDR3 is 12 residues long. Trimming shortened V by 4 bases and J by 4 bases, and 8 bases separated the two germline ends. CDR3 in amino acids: CASSPQGYEQYF. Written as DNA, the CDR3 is TGCGCCAGCAGTCCCCAGGGGTACGAGCAGTACTTC.

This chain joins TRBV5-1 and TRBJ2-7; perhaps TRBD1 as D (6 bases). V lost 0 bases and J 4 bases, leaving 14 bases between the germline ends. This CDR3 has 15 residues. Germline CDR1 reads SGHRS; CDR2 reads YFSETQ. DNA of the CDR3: TGCGCCAGCAGCTTGGAAGGTGGGGGCGGATACGAGCAGTACTTC. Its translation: CASSLEGGGGYEQYF.

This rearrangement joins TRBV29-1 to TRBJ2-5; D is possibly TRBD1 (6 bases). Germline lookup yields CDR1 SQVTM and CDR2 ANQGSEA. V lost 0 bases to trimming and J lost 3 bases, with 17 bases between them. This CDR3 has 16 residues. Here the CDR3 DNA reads TGCAGCGTTGAAGATCCCAGGGGAGCCACGGAAGAGACCCAGTACTTC. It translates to CSVEDPRGATEETQYF.